This TCR beta chain appears in the sequencing data of a study of T cell responses to AZD1222 COVID-19 vaccine. This CDR3 is 14 amino acids long. From germline, CDR1 is LGHNT and CDR2 FRNRAP. V was trimmed by 7 bases and J by 1 base, leaving 13 bases between them. As for this clone: Its antigen is as yet unknown.

Data came from immunoSEQ multiplex PCR; TCRdb stores just in-frame clones and leaves some out. The profile shows more than 110,000 clones, roughly 92% of them singletons. Study results and caveats: Targets within unmutated variant regions were reportedly found for nearly half of spike-specific TCRs. Only a handful of AZD1222 recipients were seropositive at baseline.

The sequence derives from an adult in good health. The source was peripheral blood, collected on day 0 of AZD1222 vaccination. The chain is built from TRBV12-5 and TRBJ1-1, with TRBD1 as a possible D gene (6 bases). CDR3: CASAMTGPNTEAFF. In DNA form, the CDR3 reads TGTGCTAGTGCCATGACAGGTCCGAACACTGAAGCTTTCTTT. Full variable domain (missing parts from reference TRBV12-5 and TRBJ1-1): DARVTQTPRHKVTEMGQEVTMRCQPILGHNTVFWYRQTMMQGLELLAYFRNRAPLDDSGMPKDRFSAEMPDATLATLKIQPSEPRDSAVYFCASAMTGPNTEAFFGQGTRLTVV.